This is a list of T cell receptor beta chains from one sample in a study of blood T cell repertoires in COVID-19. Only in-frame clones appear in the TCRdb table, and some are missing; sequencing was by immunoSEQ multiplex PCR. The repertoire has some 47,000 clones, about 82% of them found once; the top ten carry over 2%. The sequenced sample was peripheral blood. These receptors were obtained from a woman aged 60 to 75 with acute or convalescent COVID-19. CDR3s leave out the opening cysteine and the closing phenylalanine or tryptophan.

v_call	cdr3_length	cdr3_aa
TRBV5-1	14	ASSNVGRQLNTEAF
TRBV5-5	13	ASSLATAFTGELF
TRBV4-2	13	ASSQDNGQGYGYT
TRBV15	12	ATSPAAGQLPQH
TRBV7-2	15	ASRGTSGGAVTDTQY
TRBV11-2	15	ASSLALISSAGYEQY
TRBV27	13	ASSFGTAPNEKLF
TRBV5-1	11	ASSLTVNTEAF
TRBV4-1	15	ASSQGGQAGLANEQF
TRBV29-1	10	SVGTGWDEQF
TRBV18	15	ASSQLDSSGTYNEQF
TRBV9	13	ASSVGRVDNSPLH
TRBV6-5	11	ASIQGWQETQY
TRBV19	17	ASSDRSLLVRGSDTEAF
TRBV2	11	ASNRGYNNEQF
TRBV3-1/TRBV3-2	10	ASNYGGDTQY
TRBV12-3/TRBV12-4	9	ASSRGTEAF
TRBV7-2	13	ASSLFGGNTGELF
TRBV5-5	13	ASSLAGNSNQPQH
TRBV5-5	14	ASSLGGATAFYGYT
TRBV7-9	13	ASSSPFQGGYGYT
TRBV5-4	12	ASSLERDSYEQY
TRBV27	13	ASSSGTGTDGELF
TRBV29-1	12	SVGTGTGNTEAF
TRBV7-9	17	ASSLVGVPKSSGANVLT